The T cell receptor (beta chain) under discussion was sequenced for a study of blood T cell repertoires in COVID-19. Study details: T cells, B-cell-depleted T cells, or PBMCs provided the cDNA or gDNA that served as material.

Germline assignment: CDR1 SGHVS and CDR2 FNYEAQ. The V segment lost 0 bases and the J segment 7 bases; nucleotides outside the gene matches: 8. There are 16 residues in the CDR3. Per the authors' pipeline: From reference gene primer amplification, estimates of nucleated cell counts were derived. Generated by immunoSEQ multiplex PCR, the TCRdb table keeps only in-frame clones and is missing some. Clone size and V and J calls were adopted from that table, with D and trimming inferred from the DNA. The table shows 55,000 to 70,000 clones, with more than 70% occurring only once. The chain recombines TRBV7-6 with TRBJ2-2; the match to TRBD1 covers 7 bases. This sequence originates from a woman aged 40 to 50 who had recovered from COVID-19. The sequencing sample was made of PBMCs or T cells enriched from blood (not recorded which). Here the CDR3 DNA reads TGTGCCAGCAGCTTAGCGAAGGCAGGGGGTGGCGGGGAGCTGTTTTTT. Translating gives CASSLAKAGGGGELFF.